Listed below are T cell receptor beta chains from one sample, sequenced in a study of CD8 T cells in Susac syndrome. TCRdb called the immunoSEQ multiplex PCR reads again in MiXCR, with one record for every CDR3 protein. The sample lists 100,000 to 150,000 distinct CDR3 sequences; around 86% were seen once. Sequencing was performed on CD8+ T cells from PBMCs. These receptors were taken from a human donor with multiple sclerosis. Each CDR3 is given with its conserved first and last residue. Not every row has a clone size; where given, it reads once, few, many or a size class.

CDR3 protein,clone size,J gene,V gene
CASSYSADTQYF,few,TRBJ2-3,TRBV7-2
CASSLGVGILGEAFF,NA,TRBJ1-1,TRBV5-1
CASSLATVNYGYTF,NA,TRBJ1-2,TRBV5-1
CASSYAGGSQGTQYF,NA,TRBJ2-5,TRBV5-1
CASSEGWGYQPQHF,NA,TRBJ1-5,TRBV6-1
CASSLNWNTEAFF,NA,TRBJ1-1,TRBV6-5
CASSQVTGKETQYF,NA,TRBJ2-5,TRBV4-1
CATSAGESGNQPQHF,NA,TRBJ1-5,TRBV24-1
CASSVQGDTEAFF,NA,TRBJ1-1,TRBV19
CASRLTGGAQPQHF,few,TRBJ1-5,TRBV27
CASTGPSSTDTQYF,once,TRBJ2-3,TRBV12-3/TRBV12-4
CASSPATGTYGYTF,NA,TRBJ1-2,TRBV27
CASSFQQGVYNEQFF,few,TRBJ2-1,TRBV7-9
CASRGQVDTQYF,few,TRBJ2-3,TRBV4-1
CASSQDLGTGTLNHF,NA,TRBJ2-5,TRBV3-1
CASSARLAVYNEQFF,NA,TRBJ2-1,TRBV6-2/TRBV6-3
CAWSARRGRTYEQYF,once,TRBJ2-7,TRBV30
CASSQEIAGFPYNEQFF,few,TRBJ2-1,TRBV7-9
CASSQNLQPYEQYF,NA,TRBJ2-7,TRBV14
CASSTTSGYNEQFF,NA,TRBJ2-1,TRBV19
CASSQAQGAVVNEQFF,NA,TRBJ2-1,TRBV4-3
CASSLVGELFF,few,TRBJ2-2,TRBV28
CASRFTDRATEAFF,once,TRBJ1-1,TRBV6-5
CAWSVPGYRQGYSWVPGNTIYF,NA,TRBJ1-3,TRBV30
CSAGTSRGNEQFF,NA,TRBJ2-1,TRBV20-1
CASTTGGSYNSPLHF,few,TRBJ1-6,TRBV19
CASSPVGQGNYGYTF,NA,TRBJ1-2,TRBV7-2
CSAAEVWGLASYNEQFF,once,TRBJ2-1,TRBV20-1
CASRGINEQYF,NA,TRBJ2-7,TRBV28
CASSLQGAGELFF,few,TRBJ2-2,TRBV6-1
CASSLEGRDSFTDTQYF,NA,TRBJ2-3,TRBV7-2
CSATVPGLAGGLYNEQFF,NA,TRBJ2-1,TRBV20-1
CASSVSGELFF,NA,TRBJ2-2,TRBV12-3/TRBV12-4
CASSLIPFRTGVFYEQYF,NA,TRBJ2-7,TRBV28
CASSQVGGDGYTF,few,TRBJ1-2,TRBV3-1
CATSDRGIRSYNEQFF,NA,TRBJ2-1,TRBV19
CASTWTEEDTQYF,NA,TRBJ2-3,TRBV5-6
CASSPTGLPGNTIYF,NA,TRBJ1-3,TRBV18
CASSQFKAGGEQFF,NA,TRBJ2-1,TRBV4-3
CSGTGWDGYTF,NA,TRBJ1-2,TRBV29-1
CATARGRAGETQYF,NA,TRBJ2-5,TRBV15
CASSPGTRLTGELFF,NA,TRBJ2-2,TRBV5-6
CASTDPGNGYTF,NA,TRBJ1-2,TRBV6-1
CATSEGTGELFF,NA,TRBJ2-2,TRBV25-1
CASSYPGGGTEAFF,NA,TRBJ1-1,TRBV14